Presented here are 15 T cell receptor beta chains from one specimen sequenced in a study of CD8 T cells in ankylosing spondylitis. Study results and caveats: What seemed typical of ankylosing spondylitis blood was a TCR beta motif built from roughly eight highly homologous variants.

Which antigens these TCRs recognize remains unknown. TCRdb re-analysed the 5' RACE reads in MiXCR, keeping a single row per CDR3 protein. The sample shows approximately 540,000 distinct CDR3 sequences, roughly 13% of them seen only once. The sequencing sample was made of blood, either unsorted or a sorted T cell fraction (not recorded which). The source of these receptors is a male donor with ankylosing spondylitis.

This clonotype has just a few counts. The DNA of the CDR3 is TGCGCCAGCAGCCAAGATGAGATGGGGGCCTCTGGGGCCAACGTCCTGACTTTC. Translating it yields CASSQDEMGASGANVLTF. The chain is built from TRBV4-1 and TRBJ2-6; perhaps TRBD1 as D (6 bases). The CDR3 loop spans 18 amino acids. The germline V and J ends were trimmed by 0 bases and 0 bases, with 12 bases remaining between them. Germline values: CDR1 MGHRA, CDR2 YSYEKL.

This clonotype occurred a few times. In nucleotides, the CDR3 is TGTGCCACCAGTGAGTACCGTGGCGGGAGCACAGATACGCAGTATTTT. As protein: CATSEYRGGSTDTQYF. The V and J genes are TRBV24-1 and TRBJ2-3; tentatively, D is TRBD2 (5 bases). Trimming left V 4 bases short and J 0 bases short, with 13 bases between. The CDR3 is 16 residues long. From germline, CDR1 is KGHDR and CDR2 SFDVKD.

This clonotype was recorded a few times. The CDR3 spells CASRGQGRSGANVLTF. The CDR3 DNA is TGTGCCAGCAGAGGACAGGGCCGCTCTGGGGCCAACGTCCTGACTTTC. The chain is built from TRBV11-3 and TRBJ2-6; 8 bases match TRBD1. The junction had 4 bases not matched to a gene; V was cut back by 6 bases and J by 0 bases. This CDR3 is 16 amino acids long. Germline CDR1 SGHNT, CDR2 YENEEA.

The genes are TRBV2 and TRBJ1-2; D is unresolved. Germline V lookup: CDR1 SNHLY, CDR2 FYNNEI. Trimming removed 6 bases at V and 2 bases at J, with 13 bases between. The CDR3 runs 14 residues. Written as DNA, the CDR3 is TGTGCCAGCAGGGAGCTTGGGGTCAACTATGGCTACACCTTC. Protein: CASRELGVNYGYTF.

This clonotype was seen a handful of times. The chain joins TRBV7-9 to TRBJ2-7; no clear D gene. Trimming stripped 8 bases from V and 6 bases from J, with 17 bases between. From germline, CDR1 is SEHNR and CDR2 FQNEAQ (reference sequence). The CDR3 spans 13 residues. CDR3 protein: CASSRNGPSEQYF. CDR3 nucleotides: TGTGCCAGCTCCCGGAACGGGCCCAGCGAGCAGTACTTC.

This clonotype was picked up a small number of times. The chain recombines TRBV4-1 with TRBJ2-1; TRBD2 aligns across 13 bases. J lost 9 bases, V lost 4 bases, and 15 bases had no gene match. The CDR3 is made up of 18 amino acids. CDR1 and CDR2 (germline): MGHRA, YSYEKL. CDR3 protein: CASSRRTSGSFGLSEQFF. The DNA of the CDR3 is TGCGCCAGCAGCCGTCGGACTAGCGGGAGTTTCGGGTTAAGTGAGCAGTTCTTC.

This clonotype was seen only a few times. The chain couples TRBV12-3 or TRBV12-4 to TRBJ1-1, with D possibly matching TRBD1 (5 bases). The CDR3 contains 15 residues. V gave up 7 bases and J gave up 0 bases, with 15 bases separating them. CDR3 amino acids: CASILQGALNTEAFF. The CDR3, as DNA: TGTGCCAGCATCCTTCAGGGAGCCTTGAACACTGAAGCTTTCTTT.

The chain has TRBV7-9 and TRBJ1-3; TRBD1 matches at 7 bases. CDR1 and CDR2 (germline): SEHNR, FQNEAQ (reference sequence). The CDR3 extends over 15 amino acids. Unmatched junction bases numbered 12, after V lost 5 bases and J lost 8 bases. For the CDR3, the DNA is TGTGCCAGCAGCCCGACAGGGACCTTTGGTTACACCATATATTTT. It translates to CASSPTGTFGYTIYF. Supplemented by reference TRBV7-9 and TRBJ1-3, the full variable domain reads DTGVSQNPRHKITKRGQNVTFRCDPISEHNRLYWYRQTLGQGPEFLTYFQNEAQLEKSRLLSDRFSAERPKGSFSTLEIQRTEQGDSAMYLCASSPTGTFGYTIYFGEGSWLTVV.

In this sample, this clonotype turned up a few times. The chain is built from TRBV20-1 and TRBJ1-1; no reliable D call. The V gene lost 3 bases and the J gene lost 4 bases, with 12 bases spanning the gap. The CDR3 covers 13 residues. Germline lookup yields CDR1 DFQATT and CDR2 SNEGSKA (reference sequence). Here the CDR3 reads CSASRVFPTEAFF. CDR3 sequence (DNA): TGCAGTGCTAGTAGAGTCTTCCCCACTGAAGCTTTCTTT.

This clonotype appeared many times. This sequence joins TRBV14 and TRBJ2-7, with D unresolved. The germline CDR1 and CDR2 sequences are SGHDN and FVKESK. Trimming cost V 4 bases and J 6 bases, with 13 bases left between them. The CDR3 extends over 13 amino acids. The CDR3 is CASSPDLGGEQYF. CDR3 DNA: TGTGCCAGCAGCCCTGACCTGGGCGGCGAGCAGTACTTC.

This clonotype was picked up a small number of times. The rearrangement uses TRBV12-3 or TRBV12-4 and TRBJ2-1, with 9 bases aligning to TRBD2. The CDR3 contains 12 residues. V dropped 6 bases and J dropped 15; count of bases not matched to a gene: 9. CDR3 nucleotide sequence: TGTGCCAGCAGCCAGGGACTAGCCGCATGGTTCTTC. Translated: CASSQGLAAWFF.

This clonotype was observed a few times. The chain employs TRBV11-2 and TRBJ2-2; 14 bases agree with TRBD2. The CDR3 is 18 amino acids. Trimming cost V 4 bases and J 5 bases; bases outside gene matches: 9. CDR1 is SGHAT, CDR2 FQNNGV, per germline. Here the CDR3 reads CASSSGTSGSFYTGELFF. The CDR3 DNA reads as TGTGCCAGCAGCTCCGGGACTAGCGGGAGTTTTTATACCGGGGAGCTGTTTTTT.

The chain links TRBV7-2 to TRBJ2-3, with 10 nucleotides matching TRBD2. V shed 0 bases and J 6 bases; nucleotides not matched to a gene: 6. Germline CDR1 SGHTA, CDR2 FQGNSA. The CDR3 totals 16 residues. The CDR3 loop reads CASSLAPSGSRDTQYF. The CDR3 region has the DNA TGTGCCAGCAGCTTAGCGCCTAGCGGGAGTCGGGATACGCAGTATTTT.

The V and J genes are TRBV24-1 and TRBJ1-5; D possibly corresponds to TRBD1 (6 bases). Germline loops: CDR1 KGHDR, CDR2 SFDVKD. Between the trimmed V and J ends, which lost 4 bases and 5 bases, there was a span of 17 bases. The CDR3 is 16 amino acids. CDR3 in amino acids: CATSDGGGAPDQPQHF. The DNA for the CDR3 is TGTGCCACCAGTGACGGTGGGGGGGCCCCTGATCAGCCCCAGCATTTT.

This clonotype was seen more than once but under ten times. This rearrangement joins TRBV7-2 to TRBJ1-3, with unresolved D. Germline CDR1 reads SGHTA; CDR2 reads FQGNSA. The V gene lost 4 bases and the J gene lost 2 bases, with 6 bases spanning the gap. CDR3 size: 13 residues. CDR3: CASSSRTGNTIYF. In nucleotides, the CDR3 is TGTGCCAGCAGCTCAAGGACTGGAAACACCATATATTTT. Full variable domain (rest looked up from reference TRBV7-2 and TRBJ1-3): GAGVSQSPSNKVTEKGKDVELRCDPISGHTALYWYRQSLGQGLEFLIYFQGNSAPDKSGLPSDRFSAERTGGSVSTLTIQRTQQEDSAVYLCASSSRTGNTIYFGEGSWLTVV.